Listed below are T cell receptor beta chains from one sample, sequenced in a study of metastatic and nonmetastatic thyroid tumors. TCRdb reprocessed the PCR reads via MiXCR. The table has about 13,000 clones, under 25% seen once. Sequencing input: blood. The source of these receptors is a male donor with papillary thyroid cancer or a benign thyroid nodule (not recorded which). Some clones in this sample may be carry-over from other donors' samples. Each CDR3 is given with its conserved first and last residue. The D gene is left open where the match is weak. The size field is filled for only some rows; it gives once, few, many or a size class.

.,.,TRBJ2-2,TRBV30,TGTGCCTGGAGTAGCGGAGGAGGGGGTTACGGGGAGCTGTTTTTT,CAWSSGGGGYGELFF
.,.,TRBJ2-1,TRBV25-1,TGTGCCAGCAGTGAATCTCAGGTCAATGAGCAGTTCTTC,CASSESQVNEQFF
few,.,TRBJ2-2,TRBV6-4,TGTGCCAGCAGTGCAGGGGACACCGGGGAGCTGTTTTTT,CASSAGDTGELFF
many,.,TRBJ1-1,TRBV30,TGTGCCTGGAGCAGGGGAAGGACTGAAGCTTTCTTT,CAWSRGRTEAFF
.,.,TRBJ1-1,TRBV20-1,TGCAGTGCTAGAGTTGGGACGTGGGACACTGAAGCTTTCTTT,CSARVGTWDTEAFF
once,TRBD2,TRBJ2-1,TRBV11-2,TGTGCCAGCAGCTTAGATGGTGGTAGCGGGATGTACAGGGAGCAGTTCTTC,CASSLDGGSGMYREQFF
.,.,TRBJ1-3,TRBV20-1,TGCAGTGCTAGTCAGGCAGTCTCTGGAAACACCATATATTTT,CSASQAVSGNTIYF
once,.,TRBJ2-7,TRBV3-1,TGTGCCAGCAGCCAAGGGAGTCACGAGCAGTACTTC,CASSQGSHEQYF
many,.,TRBJ1-5,TRBV24-1,TGTGCCACCAGTGGAACCGGGACGGGGGGCGGTCTGGCGAATCAACCCCAGCATTTT,CATSGTGTGGGLANQPQHF
medium-sized,.,TRBJ1-2,TRBV12-3/TRBV12-4,TGTGCCAGCAGTACACTCCACGGAGCCCTCTATGGCTACACCTTC,CASSTLHGALYGYTF
.,TRBD1,TRBJ2-7,TRBV18,TGTGCCAGCTCACCTAGCAGGACAGGGGAGGACGAGCAGTACTTC,CASSPSRTGEDEQYF
.,.,TRBJ1-2,TRBV7-8,TGTGCCAGCAGCTTAGCAGGGTCCTATGGCTACACCTTC,CASSLAGSYGYTF
few,TRBD1,TRBJ2-2,TRBV6-1,TGTGCCAGCAGGCGCAGGACAGGATCGAACACCGGGGAGCTGTTTTTT,CASRRRTGSNTGELFF
.,.,TRBJ2-7,TRBV7-2,TGTGCCAGCAGCTTGGGACTGCGCTACGAGCAGTACTTC,CASSLGLRYEQYF
many,TRBD1,TRBJ1-4,TRBV19,TGTGCCAGTAGTACAGGGGGTGGTGAAAAACTGTTTTTT,CASSTGGGEKLFF
medium-sized,TRBD1,TRBJ1-6,TRBV6-5,TGTGCCAGCAGTTACTCGGGGGACAGGGTCAATTCACCCCTCCACTTT,CASSYSGDRVNSPLHF
few,.,TRBJ2-7,TRBV6-1,TGTGCCAGCGGCCCGGACACCGGGATGTACGAGCAGTACTTC,CASGPDTGMYEQYF
few,.,TRBJ1-1,TRBV6-2/TRBV6-3,TGTGCCAGCAATCCCGCCCAGGTGGGGAACACTGAAGCTTTCTTT,CASNPAQVGNTEAFF
few,.,TRBJ2-7,TRBV28,TGTGCCAGCAGTGGGGGGGGGACACTCGGCTTCCGACAGTACTTC,CASSGGGTLGFRQYF
medium-sized,.,TRBJ2-7,TRBV27,TGTGCCAGCAGTTTTCTCCTTCCGGGGCACGGGAACGAGCAGTACTTC,CASSFLLPGHGNEQYF
few,.,TRBJ1-2,TRBV6-1,TGTGCCAGCAGTGAAGCGGGAGACGGCTATGGCTACACCTTC,CASSEAGDGYGYTF
.,.,TRBJ2-1,TRBV11-2,TGTGCCAGCAGCTTAGAGGGCGGAGACAATGAGCAGTTCTTC,CASSLEGGDNEQFF
medium-sized,.,TRBJ2-7,TRBV5-1,TGCGCCAGCAGCCTAAATCCGGGACACGATTACGAGCAGTACTTC,CASSLNPGHDYEQYF